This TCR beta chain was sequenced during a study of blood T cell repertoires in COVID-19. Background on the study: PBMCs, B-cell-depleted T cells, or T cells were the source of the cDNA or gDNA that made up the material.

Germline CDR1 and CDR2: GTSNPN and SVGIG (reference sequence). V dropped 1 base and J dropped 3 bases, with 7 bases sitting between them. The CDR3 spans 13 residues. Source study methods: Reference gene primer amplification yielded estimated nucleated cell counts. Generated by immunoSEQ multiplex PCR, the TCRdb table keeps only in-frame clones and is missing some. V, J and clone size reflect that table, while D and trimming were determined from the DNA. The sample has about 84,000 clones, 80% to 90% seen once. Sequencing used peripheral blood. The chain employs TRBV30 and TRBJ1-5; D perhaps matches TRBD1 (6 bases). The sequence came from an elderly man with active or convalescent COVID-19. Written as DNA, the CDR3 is TGTGCCTGGAGTGAGGGGGTCAATCAGCCCCAGCATTTT. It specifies CAWSEGVNQPQHF. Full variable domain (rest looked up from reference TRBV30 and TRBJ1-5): SQTIHQWPATLVQPVGSPLSLECTVEGTSNPNLYWYRQAAGRGLQLLFYSVGIGQISSEVPQNLSASRPQDRQFILSSKKLLLSDSGFYLCAWSEGVNQPQHFGDGTRLSIL.